This T cell receptor (beta chain) was recorded in a study of vaccination and CD4 T cells after COVID-19. Points from the study as a whole: Spike mono-reactivity applied to 304 of 307 vaccine-specific clones detected in convalescent patients.

The Oncomine TCR Beta short-read assay generated sequence data from the DNA of cultured CD4+ T cells. Genomic DNA was taken out of cultured CD4+ T cells by extraction. TCRdb re-analysed the PCR reads in MiXCR, keeping a single row per CDR3 protein. The sample lists 9,500 to 15,000 distinct CDR3 sequences; approximately 59% were seen once. Regarding this clonotype: Its specificity is unknown.

Treatment of the sample: roughly ten-day PBMC culture with coronavirus spike peptide pools or control peptides (ViraFEST assay). Expansion of antigen-specific T cells with peptide pools by ViraFEST preceded sequencing of TCRs. Trimming stripped 3 bases from V and 10 bases from J, with 9 bases between. The CDR3 length is 11 residues. The germline gives CDR1 MGHDK, CDR2 SYGVNS. The clonotype originates from a human donor who had recovered from COVID-19. The chain recombines TRBV25-1 with TRBJ1-1; no clear D. The sample consisted of CD4+ T cells from blood, cultured in vitro. This CDR3 is CASSDISSAFF. CDR3 DNA sequence: TGTGCCAGCAGTGACATATCTTCAGCTTTCTTT.